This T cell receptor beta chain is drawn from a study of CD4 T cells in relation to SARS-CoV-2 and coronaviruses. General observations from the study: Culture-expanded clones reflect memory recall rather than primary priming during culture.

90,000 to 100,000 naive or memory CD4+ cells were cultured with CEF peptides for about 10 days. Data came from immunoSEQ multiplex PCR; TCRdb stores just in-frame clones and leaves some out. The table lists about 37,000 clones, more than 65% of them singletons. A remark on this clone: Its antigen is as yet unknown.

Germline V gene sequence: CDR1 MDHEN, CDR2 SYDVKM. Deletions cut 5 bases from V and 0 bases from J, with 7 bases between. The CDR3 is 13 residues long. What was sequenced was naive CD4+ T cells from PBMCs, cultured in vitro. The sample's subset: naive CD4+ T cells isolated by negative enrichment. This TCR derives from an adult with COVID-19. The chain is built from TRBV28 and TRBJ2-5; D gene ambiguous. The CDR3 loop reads CASSLGNQETQYF. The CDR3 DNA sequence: TGTGCCAGCAGTCTAGGAAACCAAGAGACCCAGTACTTC. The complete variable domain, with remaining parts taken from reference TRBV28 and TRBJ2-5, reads DVKVTQSSRYLVKRTGEKVFLECVQDMDHENMFWYRQDPGLGLRLIYFSYDVKMKEKGDIPEGYSVSREKKERFSLILESASTNQTSMYLCASSLGNQETQYFGPGTRLLVL.